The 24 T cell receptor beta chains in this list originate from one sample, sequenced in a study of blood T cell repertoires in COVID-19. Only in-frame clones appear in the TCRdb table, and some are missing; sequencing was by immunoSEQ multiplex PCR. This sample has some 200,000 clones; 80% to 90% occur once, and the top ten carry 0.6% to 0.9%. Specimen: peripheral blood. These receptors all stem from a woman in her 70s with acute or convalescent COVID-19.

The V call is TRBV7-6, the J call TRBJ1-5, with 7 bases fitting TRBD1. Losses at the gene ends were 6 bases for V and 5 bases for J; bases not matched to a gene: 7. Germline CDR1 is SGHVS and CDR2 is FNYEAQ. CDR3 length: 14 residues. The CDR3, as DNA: TGTGCCAGCAGTTCCGGGACAGTTGATCAGCCCCAGCATTTT. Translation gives CASSSGTVDQPQHF.

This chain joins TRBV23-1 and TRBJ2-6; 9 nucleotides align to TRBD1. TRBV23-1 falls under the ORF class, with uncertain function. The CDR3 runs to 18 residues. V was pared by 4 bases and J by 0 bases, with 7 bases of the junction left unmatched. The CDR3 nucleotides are TGCGCCAGCAGTCTACGACAGGGGGAAGTCTCTGGGGCCAACGTCCTGACTTTC. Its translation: CASSLRQGEVSGANVLTF.

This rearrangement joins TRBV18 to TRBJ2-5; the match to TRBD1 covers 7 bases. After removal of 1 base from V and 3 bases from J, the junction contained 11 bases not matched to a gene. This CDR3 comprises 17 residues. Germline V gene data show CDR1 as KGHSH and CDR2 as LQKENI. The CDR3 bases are TGTGCCAGCTCACCACGGGTGACAGGGAGTTTCAAAGAGACCCAGTACTTC. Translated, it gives CASSPRVTGSFKETQYF.

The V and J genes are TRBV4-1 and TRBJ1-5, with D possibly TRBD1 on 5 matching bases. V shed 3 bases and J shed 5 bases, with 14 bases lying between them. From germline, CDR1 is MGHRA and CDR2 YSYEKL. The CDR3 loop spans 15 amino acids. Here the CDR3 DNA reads TGCGCCAGCAGCCAGGACTACGACAGATATCAGCCCCAGCATTTT. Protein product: CASSQDYDRYQPQHF.

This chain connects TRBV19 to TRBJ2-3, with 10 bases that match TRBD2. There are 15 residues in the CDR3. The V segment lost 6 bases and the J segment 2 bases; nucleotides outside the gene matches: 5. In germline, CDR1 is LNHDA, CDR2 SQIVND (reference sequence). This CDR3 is CASRSSGGITDTQYF. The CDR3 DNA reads TGTGCCAGTAGAAGTAGCGGGGGGATCACAGATACGCAGTATTTT.

The CDR3 loop is CATSRDPRSTGNTIYF. DNA of the CDR3: TGTGCCACCAGCAGAGATCCGCGGTCGACTGGAAACACCATATATTTT. The J gene is TRBJ1-3, the V gene TRBV15; D gene unclear. The V gene lost 0 bases and the J gene lost 2 bases, with 11 bases spanning the gap. Per the germline V gene, CDR1 is LNHNV and CDR2 is YYDKDF (reference sequence). The CDR3 runs 16 residues.

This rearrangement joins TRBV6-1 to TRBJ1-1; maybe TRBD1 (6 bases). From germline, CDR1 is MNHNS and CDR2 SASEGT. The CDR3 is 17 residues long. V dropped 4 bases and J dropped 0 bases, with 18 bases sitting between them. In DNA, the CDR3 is TGTGCCAGCAGTGTACGTAGGGCAGGGGTGATGAACACTGAAGCTTTCTTT. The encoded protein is CASSVRRAGVMNTEAFF.

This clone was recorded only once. This CDR3 is CASSPGKGYNEQFF. The CDR3 DNA follows: TGTGCCAGCAGCCCAGGAAAAGGATACAATGAGCAGTTCTTC. V is TRBV5-4 and J is TRBJ2-1; the D is unclear. The V and J ends lost 4 bases and 4 bases respectively, with 12 bases between them. The CDR3 spans 14 residues. In germline, CDR1 is SGHNT, CDR2 YYREEE (reference sequence).

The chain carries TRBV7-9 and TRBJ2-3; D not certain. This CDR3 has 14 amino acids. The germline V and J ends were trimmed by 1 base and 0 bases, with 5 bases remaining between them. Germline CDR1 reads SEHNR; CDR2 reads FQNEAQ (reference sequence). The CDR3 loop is CASSLERSTDTQYF. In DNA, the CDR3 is TGTGCCAGCAGCTTAGAGCGCAGCACAGATACGCAGTATTTT. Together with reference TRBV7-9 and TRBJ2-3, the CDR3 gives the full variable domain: DTGVSQNPRHKITKRGQNVTFRCDPISEHNRLYWYRQTLGQGPEFLTYFQNEAQLEKSRLLSDRFSAERPKGSFSTLEIQRTEQGDSAMYLCASSLERSTDTQYFGPGTRLTVL.

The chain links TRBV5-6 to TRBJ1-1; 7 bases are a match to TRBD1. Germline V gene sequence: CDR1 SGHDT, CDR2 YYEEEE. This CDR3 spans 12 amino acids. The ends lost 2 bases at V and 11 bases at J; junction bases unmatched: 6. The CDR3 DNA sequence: TGTGCCAGCAGCTTCCAGGGGGTCGGTGCTTTCTTT. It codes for CASSFQGVGAFF.

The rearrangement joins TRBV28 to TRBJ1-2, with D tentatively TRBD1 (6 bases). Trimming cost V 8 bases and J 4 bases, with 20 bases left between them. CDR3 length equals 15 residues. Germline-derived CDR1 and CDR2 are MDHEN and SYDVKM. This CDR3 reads CASSIAGAGGYGYTF. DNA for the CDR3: TGTGCCAGCTCAATAGCGGGGGCGGGTGGCTATGGCTACACCTTC.

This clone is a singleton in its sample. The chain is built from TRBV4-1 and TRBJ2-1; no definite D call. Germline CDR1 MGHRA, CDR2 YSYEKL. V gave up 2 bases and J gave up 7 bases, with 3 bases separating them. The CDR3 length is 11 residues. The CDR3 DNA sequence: TGCGCCAGCAGCCAACAAAATGAGCAGTTCTTC. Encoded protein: CASSQQNEQFF.

DNA of the CDR3: TGTGCCAGCAGCTTACGGACAGGGGGCGTCGAGACCCAGTACTTC. Encoded protein: CASSLRTGGVETQYF. This sequence joins TRBV7-9 and TRBJ2-5; TRBD1 agrees at 11 bases. The V segment lost 2 bases and the J segment 5 bases; nucleotides outside the gene matches: 4. CDR3 length equals 15 residues. The germline V gene encodes CDR1 SEHNR and CDR2 FQNEAQ (reference sequence).

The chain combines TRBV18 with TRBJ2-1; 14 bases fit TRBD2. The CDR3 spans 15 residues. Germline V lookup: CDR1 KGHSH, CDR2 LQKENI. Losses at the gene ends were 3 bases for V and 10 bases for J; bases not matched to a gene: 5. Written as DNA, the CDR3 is TGTGCCAGCTCACCGACTAGCGGGAGGGCCTTGGAGCAGTTCTTC. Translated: CASSPTSGRALEQFF.

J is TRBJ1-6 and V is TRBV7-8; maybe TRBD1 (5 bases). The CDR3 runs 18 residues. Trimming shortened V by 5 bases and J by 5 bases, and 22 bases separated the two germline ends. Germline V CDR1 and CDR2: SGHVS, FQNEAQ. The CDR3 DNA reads TGTGCCAGCAGCCCTAGGGCCCAGACAGTCACTGATAATTCACCCCTCCACTTT. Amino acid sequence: CASSPRAQTVTDNSPLHF.

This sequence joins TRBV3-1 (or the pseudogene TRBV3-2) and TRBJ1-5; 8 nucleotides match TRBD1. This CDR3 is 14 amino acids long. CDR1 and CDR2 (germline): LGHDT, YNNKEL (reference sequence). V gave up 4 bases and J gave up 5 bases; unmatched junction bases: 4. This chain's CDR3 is CASSRTGKDQPQHF. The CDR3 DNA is TGTGCCAGCAGCCGGACAGGGAAGGATCAGCCCCAGCATTTT.

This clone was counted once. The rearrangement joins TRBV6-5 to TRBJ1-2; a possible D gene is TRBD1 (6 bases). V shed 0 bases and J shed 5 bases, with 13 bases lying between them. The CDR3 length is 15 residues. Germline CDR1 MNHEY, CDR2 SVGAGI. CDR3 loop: CASSYSRGGEYGYTF. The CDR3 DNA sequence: TGTGCCAGCAGTTACTCGAGGGGGGGAGAATATGGCTACACCTTC.

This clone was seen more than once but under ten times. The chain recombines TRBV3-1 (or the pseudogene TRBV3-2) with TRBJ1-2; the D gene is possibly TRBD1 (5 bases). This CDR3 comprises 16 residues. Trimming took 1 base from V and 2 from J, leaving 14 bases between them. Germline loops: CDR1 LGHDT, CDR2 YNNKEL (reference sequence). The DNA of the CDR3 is TGTGCCAGCAGCCAAGCCAATGGGGGAGGCAACTATGGCTACACCTTC. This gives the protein CASSQANGGGNYGYTF.

CDR3 loop: CASSFGQGAGDTQYF. In DNA, the CDR3 is TGTGCCAGCAGCTTCGGACAGGGGGCAGGAGATACGCAGTATTTT. The V and J genes are TRBV5-4 and TRBJ2-3; 11 nucleotides agree with TRBD1. Germline CDR1 and CDR2: SGHNT and YYREEE (reference sequence). V dropped 2 bases and J dropped 5; count of bases not matched to a gene: 4. The CDR3 runs to 15 residues.

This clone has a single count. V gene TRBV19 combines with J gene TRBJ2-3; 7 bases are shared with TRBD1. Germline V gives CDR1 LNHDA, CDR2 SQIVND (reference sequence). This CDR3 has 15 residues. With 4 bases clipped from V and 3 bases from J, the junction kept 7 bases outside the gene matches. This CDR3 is CASSTGQEFTDTQYF. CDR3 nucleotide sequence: TGTGCCAGTAGTACCGGACAGGAGTTTACAGATACGCAGTATTTT.

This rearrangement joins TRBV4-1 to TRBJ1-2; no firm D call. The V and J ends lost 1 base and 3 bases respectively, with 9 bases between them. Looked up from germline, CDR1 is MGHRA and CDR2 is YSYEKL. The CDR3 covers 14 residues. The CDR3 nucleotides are TGCGCCAGCAGCCAAGCGGCAGAGGACTATGGCTACACCTTC. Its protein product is CASSQAAEDYGYTF.

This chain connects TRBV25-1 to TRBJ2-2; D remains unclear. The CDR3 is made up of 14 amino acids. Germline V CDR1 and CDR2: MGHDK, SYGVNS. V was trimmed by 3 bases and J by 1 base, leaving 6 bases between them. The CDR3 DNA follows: TGTGCCAGCAGTGAGTTCGGGAACACCGGGGAGCTGTTTTTT. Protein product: CASSEFGNTGELFF.

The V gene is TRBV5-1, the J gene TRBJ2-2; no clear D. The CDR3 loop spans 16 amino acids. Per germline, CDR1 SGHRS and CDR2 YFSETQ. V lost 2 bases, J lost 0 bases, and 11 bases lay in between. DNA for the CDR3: TGCGCCAGCAGCTTACTGCCGACTTCGAACACCGGGGAGCTGTTTTTT. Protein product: CASSLLPTSNTGELFF.

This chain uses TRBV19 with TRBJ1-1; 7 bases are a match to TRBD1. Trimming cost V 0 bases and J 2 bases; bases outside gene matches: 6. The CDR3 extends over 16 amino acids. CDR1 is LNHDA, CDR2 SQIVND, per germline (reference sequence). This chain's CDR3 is CASSIDPWDRNTEAFF. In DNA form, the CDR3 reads TGTGCCAGTAGTATAGATCCCTGGGACAGAAACACTGAAGCTTTCTTT.